Below, 30 T cell receptor beta chains from the same sample are listed, as sequenced in a study of T cell responses to AZD1222 COVID-19 vaccine (TCRdb year 2021). The library was produced with the immunoSEQ multiplex PCR assay. TCRdb obtained this table from immuneACCESS and retained in-frame rearrangements with V and J assigned. These tables miss some clones; where compared with another copy, unresolved V genes account for less than half of the shortfall, and the remainder is unexplained. Within this sample are under 150,000 clones, with approximately 94% of them counted one time only. Around 3.3% of the sample rests with the top ten. The time point label, read with the paper, signifies: baseline before first vaccination. The material sequenced was peripheral blood, taken on day 0 of AZD1222 vaccination. These receptors were taken from an adult in good health.

This clone was observed a few times. The chain is built from TRBV2 and TRBJ1-2; tentatively, D is TRBD1 (5 bases). Germline CDR1 and CDR2: SNHLY and FYNNEI. The V end lost 10 bases, the J end lost 7 bases, and 22 bases lay between the germline ends. This CDR3 region has 14 residues. CDR3 residues: CATPPQGGTGGYTF. Here the CDR3 DNA reads TGTGCCACCCCCCCCCAGGGAGGAACGGGTGGCTACACCTTC.

The chain is built from TRBV5-1 and TRBJ2-3, with D perhaps TRBD1 or TRBD2 (6 bases each). There are 22 residues in the CDR3. From germline, CDR1 is SGHRS and CDR2 YFSETQ. V was cut by 6 bases and J by 1 base, with 36 bases left in between. The CDR3 region has the DNA TGCGCCAGCAAGAGGACCCGACTTTCGACCACAAACCTGGAGGGGGGCACAGATACGCAGTATTTT. Amino acid sequence: CASKRTRLSTTNLEGGTDTQYF.

The rearrangement joins TRBV5-4 to TRBJ2-7; 15 nucleotides align to TRBD2. This CDR3 contains 16 residues. Germline values: CDR1 SGHNT, CDR2 YYREEE (reference sequence). With V trimmed by 0 bases and J by 6 bases, 4 bases remained unmatched. The CDR3 DNA is TGTGCCAGCAGCTTGGCCGTGGGACTAGCGGGAGGCGAGCAGTACTTC. Translated, it gives CASSLAVGLAGGEQYF.

The chain carries TRBV24-1 and TRBJ1-1; no clear D. Germline V gives CDR1 KGHDR, CDR2 SFDVKD. This CDR3 has 10 amino acids. The V gene lost 7 bases and the J gene lost 6 bases, with 5 bases spanning the gap. The CDR3 DNA reads as TGTGCCACCAGCTCCGCTGAAGCTTTCTTT. Protein: CATSSAEAFF.

CDR3 coding DNA: TGTGCCAGCAGCTTAGAATCAGGGGCCAACGTCCTGACTTTC. Translated, it gives CASSLESGANVLTF. The J gene is TRBJ2-6, the V gene TRBV7-2; no firm D call. CDR3 length: 14 amino acids. The germline V gene encodes CDR1 SGHTA and CDR2 FQGNSA. With 1 base removed from V and 4 bases from J, the gap between germline ends came to 5 bases.

J is TRBJ1-2 and V is TRBV12-5; 8 bases map to TRBD1. CDR3 size: 17 residues. Unmatched junction bases numbered 11, after V lost 1 base and J lost 4 bases. The V gene's germline CDR1 is LGHNT and CDR2 FRNRAP. CDR3 protein: CASGLGTPGQVCYGYTF. CDR3 nucleotides: TGTGCTAGTGGTTTGGGAACACCGGGACAGGTTTGCTATGGCTACACCTTC.

J is TRBJ2-5 and V is TRBV5-1; 9 positions match TRBD1. Germline V gives CDR1 SGHRS, CDR2 YFSETQ. The CDR3 contains 14 residues. Trimming took 4 bases from V and 2 from J; bases not matched to a gene: 3. The CDR3 DNA reads TGCGCCAGCAGCAGGGACAGGGCTCAAGAGACCCAGTACTTC. This translates into CASSRDRAQETQYF.

The chain is built from TRBV28 and TRBJ1-2, with a tentative D call TRBD1 (5 bases). The V end was cut by 3 bases, the J end by 5 bases, with 22 bases between. The CDR3 is 17 residues long. Germline lookup yields CDR1 MDHEN and CDR2 SYDVKM. CDR3 residues: CASSLFSVGRTLYGYTF. CDR3 bases: TGTGCCAGCAGTTTGTTCTCTGTGGGACGGACGTTATATGGCTACACCTTC.

The chain recombines TRBV29-1 with TRBJ2-7; TRBD1 is a possible D gene (6 bases). There are 14 residues in the CDR3. The V gene's germline CDR1 is SQVTM and CDR2 ANQGSEA. Trimming left V 2 bases short and J 2 bases short, with 13 bases between. The CDR3 DNA reads TGCAGCGTTGAATGGCAGGGGCTCCCCTACGAGCAGTACTTC. Residues: CSVEWQGLPYEQYF.

The chain carries TRBV2 and TRBJ2-2; maybe TRBD2 (6 bases). V was pared by 5 bases and J by 5 bases, with 12 bases between. CDR3 length: 14 residues. The V gene's germline CDR1 is SNHLY and CDR2 FYNNEI. The CDR3 sequence is CASSSLASTGELFF. DNA for the CDR3: TGTGCCAGCAGTAGTCTAGCGTCGACCGGGGAGCTGTTTTTT.

The V call is TRBV6-6, the J call TRBJ1-5; possible D gene TRBD1, 5 bases. CDR1 and CDR2 (germline): MNHNY, SVGAGI (reference sequence). The ends were cut back, 0 bases at V and 9 bases at J, with 18 bases in the middle. The CDR3 runs 16 residues. The chain's CDR3 is CASSYSGGEGRTPQHF. DNA of the CDR3: TGTGCCAGCAGTTACTCAGGCGGGGAGGGGAGGACGCCCCAGCATTTT.

The chain recombines TRBV28 with TRBJ2-7; the match to TRBD1 covers 7 bases. V lost 5 bases and J lost 3; bases outside the gene matches: 10. The CDR3 runs to 15 residues. From germline, CDR1 is MDHEN and CDR2 SYDVKM. In nucleotides, the CDR3 is TGTGCCAGCAGTACCCCGGGCAGGGGGAGCTACGAGCAGTACTTC. It encodes CASSTPGRGSYEQYF.

The chain joins TRBV27 to TRBJ2-2; D gene unclear. The CDR3 totals 15 residues. Per the germline V gene, CDR1 is MNHEY and CDR2 is SMNVEV (reference sequence). V lost 2 bases to trimming and J lost 7 bases, with 14 bases between them. CDR3 protein: CASSLVWRFHGELFF. The CDR3 DNA sequence: TGTGCCAGCAGTTTAGTCTGGCGGTTCCACGGGGAGCTGTTTTTT.

The V gene is TRBV21-1, the J gene TRBJ1-2; the table's D call TRBD1 went unverified against the DNA. TRBV21-1 is a pseudogene locus. There are 17 residues in the CDR3. The CDR3 is CASSKALEGQGVGGYTF. As DNA, the CDR3 is TGTGCCAGCAGCAAAGCGCTGGAGGGACAGGGGGTGGGAGGCTACACCTTC.

V and J are TRBV5-6 and TRBJ2-1; weak D call: TRBD2 (6 bases). CDR3 length equals 16 residues. CDR1 SGHDT and CDR2 YYEEEE come from the germline V gene. V dropped 2 bases and J dropped 10 bases, with 22 bases sitting between them. CDR3 DNA sequence: TGTGCCAGCAGCTTTTGGGGCGGAGGGTGGGACCGGGAGCAGTTCTTC. This encodes CASSFWGGGWDREQFF.

This clone has a single count. The gene calls are TRBV6-2 or TRBV6-3 and TRBJ1-5; D gene uncertain. The germline CDR1 and CDR2 sequences are MNHEY and SVGEGT. The CDR3 is 13 amino acids. Trimming cost V 4 bases and J 4 bases, with 8 bases left between them. CDR3 sequence reads: CASSLTENQPQHF. CDR3 bases: TGTGCCAGCAGTTTGACCGAGAATCAGCCCCAGCATTTT.

The V call is TRBV21-1, the J call TRBJ2-7; TRBD2 reflects the table's D call only, with no check against the DNA. TRBV21-1 is a documented pseudogene. The CDR3 is 13 amino acids. In DNA, the CDR3 is TGTGCCAGCCGGCTAGCGGGAGCTAACGAGCAGTACTTC. The encoded protein is CASRLAGANEQYF.

The chain has TRBV5-1 and TRBJ1-2; TRBD1 is a possible D gene (6 bases). The V gene lost 0 bases and the J gene lost 4 bases, with 13 bases spanning the gap. CDR3 length: 15 amino acids. Germline V gives CDR1 SGHRS, CDR2 YFSETQ. In DNA, the CDR3 is TGCGCCAGCAGCTTGGTGGCAGGGGCGTCCTATGGCTACACCTTC. Its translation is CASSLVAGASYGYTF. Full variable domain (remainder filled in from reference TRBV5-1 and TRBJ1-2): KAGVTQTPRYLIKTRGQQVTLSCSPISGHRSVSWYQQTPGQGLQFLFEYFSETQRNKGNFPGRFSGRQFSNSRSEMNVSTLELGDSALYLCASSLVAGASYGYTFGSGTRLTVV.

The genes are TRBV5-5 and TRBJ2-1; the D call may be TRBD1 or TRBD2 (5 bases each). Germline V CDR1 and CDR2: SGHKS, YYEKEE (reference sequence). V lost 7 bases and J 5 bases, leaving 16 bases between the germline ends. CDR3 length equals 14 residues. CDR3 region: CASGTGINNNEQFF. The CDR3 region has the DNA TGTGCCAGCGGGACCGGGATAAACAACAATGAGCAGTTCTTC.

The chain combines TRBV15 with TRBJ1-1; unclear D gene. V lost 0 bases and J 5 bases, leaving 13 bases between the germline ends. The CDR3 is 15 amino acids. Germline loops: CDR1 LNHNV, CDR2 YYDKDF (reference sequence). CDR3 nucleotides: TGTGCCACCAGCAGAGATCGAGACCTTCGGACTGAAGCTTTCTTT. This translates into CATSRDRDLRTEAFF.

V gene TRBV19 combines with J gene TRBJ1-1; D remains ambiguous. The CDR3 is made up of 13 amino acids. Trimming removed 4 bases from V and 1 base from J, with 7 bases in between. CDR1 is LNHDA, CDR2 SQIVND, per germline (reference sequence). CDR3 sequence: CASSTLWNTEAFF. The CDR3 DNA sequence: TGTGCCAGTAGTACTTTGTGGAACACTGAAGCTTTCTTT.

The J gene is TRBJ1-5, the V gene TRBV7-8, with a weak D call TRBD1 (6 bases). V was clipped by 0 bases and J by 3 bases, with 9 bases between them. This CDR3 has 15 amino acids. CDR1 is SGHVS and CDR2 is FQNEAQ in the germline V gene. The CDR3 DNA reads as TGTGCCAGCAGCTTAGCGGGGGCCATCAATCAGCCCCAGCATTTT. It codes for CASSLAGAINQPQHF.

The genes are TRBV11-1 and TRBJ1-1; the D gene is possibly TRBD1 (6 bases). V lost 1 base to trimming and J lost 2 bases, with 11 bases between them. Germline CDR1 and CDR2: SGHAT and FQDESV (reference sequence). The CDR3 spans 15 residues. The DNA for the CDR3 is TGTGCCAGCAGCTTAGGAACAGGGCGTAACACTGAAGCTTTCTTT. It yields the protein CASSLGTGRNTEAFF. The variable domain in full, completed from reference TRBV11-1 and TRBJ1-1, reads EAEVAQSPRYKITEKSQAVAFWCDPISGHATLYWYRQILGQGPELLVQFQDESVVDDSQLPKDRFSAERLKGVDSTLKIQPAELGDSAMYLCASSLGTGRNTEAFFGQGTRLTVV.

V and J are TRBV6-5 and TRBJ2-3, with TRBD2 matching over 8 bases. V shed 0 bases, J shed 6 bases, and the junction held 5 bases outside the gene matches. Germline assignment: CDR1 MNHEY and CDR2 SVGAGI. CDR3 length equals 15 residues. CDR3 nucleotides: TGTGCCAGCAGTTACTCGATCGGGAGGGCCGATACGCAGTATTTT. Protein sequence: CASSYSIGRADTQYF.

The CDR3 spells CAIRLDRITGELFF. The CDR3 region has the DNA TGTGCCATCCGACTGGACAGAATCACCGGGGAGCTGTTTTTT. The rearrangement links TRBV10-3 to TRBJ2-2, with D possibly matching TRBD1 (6 bases). CDR1 and CDR2 from the germline V gene are ENHRY and SYGVKD. V was pared by 8 bases and J by 4 bases, with 14 bases between. The CDR3 is 14 residues long.

V and J are TRBV28 and TRBJ2-7; D is tentatively TRBD1 or TRBD2 (5 bases each). Per germline, CDR1 MDHEN and CDR2 SYDVKM. Trimming took off 2 bases at V and 2 bases at J, with 10 bases between the two ends. The CDR3 is made up of 14 amino acids. The CDR3 loop is CASSLGGKPYEQYF. The CDR3 region has the DNA TGTGCCAGCAGTTTAGGGGGTAAGCCCTACGAGCAGTACTTC.

The chain has TRBV7-9 and TRBJ1-4; D gene ambiguous. The CDR3 runs 12 residues. CDR1 is SEHNR, CDR2 FQNEAQ, per germline (reference sequence). V lost 1 base and J lost 12, with 9 bases in between. This CDR3 reads CASSLGFAELFF. DNA of the CDR3: TGTGCCAGCAGCTTAGGGTTCGCGGAACTGTTTTTT.

The chain links TRBV19 to TRBJ1-3, with 7 bases matching TRBD1. The CDR3 length is 16 residues. Per the germline V gene, CDR1 is LNHDA and CDR2 is SQIVND (reference sequence). V lost 6 bases to trimming and J lost 4 bases; unmatched junction nucleotides: 12. The CDR3 coding sequence is TGTGCCAGTAGCAAACTACGACAGGGCCCCGGAAACACCATATATTTT. Translating gives CASSKLRQGPGNTIYF.

This clone was seen only once. The chain carries TRBV12-3 or TRBV12-4 and TRBJ1-1; D unresolved. The CDR3 contains 11 residues. V was trimmed by 6 bases and J by 5 bases, leaving 7 bases between them. CDR3 coding DNA: TGTGCCAGCAGCTTGGGGACTGAAGCTTTCTTT. Protein sequence: CASSLGTEAFF.

This chain links TRBV6-6 with TRBJ2-1, with D possibly matching TRBD2 (6 bases). The CDR3 length is 16 residues. Trimming removed 4 bases at V and 0 bases at J, with 13 bases between. Germline CDR1 MNHNY, CDR2 SVGAGI (reference sequence). This CDR3 reads CASSSKRALSYNEQFF. CDR3 nucleotide sequence: TGTGCCAGCAGTTCGAAGCGGGCCCTCTCCTACAATGAGCAGTTCTTC.